Each of the 30 T cell receptor beta chains below was sequenced from the same sample in a study of graft-versus-host responses after intestinal transplantation (dated by TCRdb to the early 2020s). Taken with the paper, the label for time point translates to: cells obtained before transplantation from donor or recipient. The library was prepared using the immunoSEQ multiplex PCR assay. TCRdb's version of the immuneACCESS table is confined to in-frame rearrangements and falls short of the full clone set. An unresolved V gene accounts for under half of the shortfall where checked; the remainder is of unknown origin. The sample table holds nearly 110,000 clones, of which approximately 88% were seen once. Less than 0.85% of the sample is in the top ten clones. The antigens for these receptors are not known. The sample in question was unstimulated CD4+ T cells sorted from spleen or lymph node cells, obtained before transplant. These receptors originate from a human donor who was the organ donor for an intestinal transplant.

The chain couples TRBV29-1 to TRBJ2-1, with D perhaps matching TRBD1 (6 bases). Deletions cut 7 bases from V and 5 bases from J, with 15 bases between. The length of the CDR3 is 13 residues. Germline V lookup: CDR1 SQVTM, CDR2 ANQGSEA. CDR3 sequence reads: CSANGTPNNEQFF. DNA of the CDR3: TGCAGCGCGAACGGGACACCTAACAATGAGCAGTTCTTC.

This chain connects TRBV11-2 to TRBJ1-2; TRBD1 matches 7 bases. The CDR3 is made up of 13 amino acids. Germline trimming cut 5 bases from V and 3 bases from J; bases unmatched to any gene: 3. Germline loops: CDR1 SGHAT, CDR2 FQNNGV. This CDR3 is CASSETGDYGYTF. The DNA of the CDR3 is TGTGCCAGCAGCGAAACAGGGGACTATGGCTACACCTTC.

The chain is built from TRBV18 and TRBJ1-1, with TRBD1 matching over 7 bases. The ends lost 2 bases at V and 3 bases at J; junction bases unmatched: 9. The CDR3 loop spans 16 amino acids. The V gene's germline CDR1 is KGHSH and CDR2 LQKENI. CDR3 amino acids: CASSPGDRVGDTEAFF. The CDR3 bases are TGTGCCAGCTCACCAGGCGACAGGGTGGGTGACACTGAAGCTTTCTTT.

This clone occurred once. The rearrangement links TRBV28 to TRBJ2-7, with 10 positions matching TRBD1. V dropped 6 bases and J dropped 4; count of bases not matched to a gene: 6. CDR3 length: 14 amino acids. Germline CDR1 MDHEN, CDR2 SYDVKM. The CDR3 region has the DNA TGTGCCAGCAGAAACCCGGACAGGGGGTACGAGCAGTACTTC. It yields the protein CASRNPDRGYEQYF.

The gene calls are TRBV2 and TRBJ1-5; D is uncertain. The CDR3 contains 12 residues. Looked up from germline, CDR1 is SNHLY and CDR2 is FYNNEI. V lost 3 bases to trimming and J lost 5 bases, with 5 bases between them. Here the CDR3 reads CASSDGDQPQHF. DNA of the CDR3: TGTGCCAGCAGTGACGGGGATCAGCCCCAGCATTTT.

The chain links TRBV6-1 to TRBJ1-5, with 12 positions matching TRBD1. CDR1 MNHNS and CDR2 SASEGT come from the germline V gene. J lost 1 base, V lost 4 bases, and 8 bases had no gene match. The CDR3 consists of 18 residues. CDR3 sequence (DNA): TGTGCCAGCAGTGCCCGGGACAGGGGGCGTATCAGCAATCAGCCCCAGCATTTT. This encodes CASSARDRGRISNQPQHF.

This clone was seen a handful of times. The V gene is TRBV5-5, the J gene TRBJ2-5; 7 bases line up with TRBD1. V gave up 1 base and J gave up 7 bases; unmatched junction bases: 7. Germline CDR1 SGHKS, CDR2 YYEKEE (reference sequence). This CDR3 spans 14 amino acids. The CDR3 DNA is TGTGCCAGCAGCTTGATTACAGGGGCCGGGACCCAGTACTTC. Amino acids: CASSLITGAGTQYF.

V usage is TRBV27 and J usage is TRBJ2-2; D might be TRBD2 (6 bases). Trimming removed 6 bases at V and 1 base at J, with 12 bases between. Germline V gives CDR1 MNHEY, CDR2 SMNVEV (reference sequence). The CDR3 loop spans 15 amino acids. CDR3 sequence reads: CASSASGRNTGELFF. The CDR3 DNA is TGTGCCAGCAGCGCCTCCGGGAGGAACACCGGGGAGCTGTTTTTT.

The chain carries TRBV15 and TRBJ2-5; D may be TRBD1 (5 bases). The CDR3 spans 13 residues. Trimming left V 1 base short and J 5 bases short, with 8 bases between. CDR1 is LNHNV and CDR2 is YYDKDF in the germline V gene (reference sequence). The CDR3, as DNA: TGTGCCACCAGCAGAGCCAGGGTCGAGACCCAGTACTTC. It codes for CATSRARVETQYF. Full variable domain (remainder filled in from reference TRBV15 and TRBJ2-5): DAMVIQNPRYQVTQFGKPVTLSCSQTLNHNVMYWYQQKSSQAPKLLFHYYDKDFNNEADTPDNFQSRRPNTSFCFLDIRSPGLGDTAMYLCATSRARVETQYFGPGTRLLVL.

This clone has only one observation. The chain links TRBV27 to TRBJ2-3; D may be TRBD1 or TRBD2 (5 bases each). Germline CDR1 is MNHEY and CDR2 is SMNVEV (reference sequence). V was cut by 1 base and J by 0 bases, with 5 bases left in between. This CDR3 region has 14 residues. CDR3 sequence (DNA): TGTGCCAGCAGTTTATGGGGGAGCACAGATACGCAGTATTTT. Translation gives CASSLWGSTDTQYF.

The V and J genes are TRBV27 and TRBJ1-5; TRBD1 aligns across 8 bases. The CDR3 loop spans 15 amino acids. Looked up from germline, CDR1 is MNHEY and CDR2 is SMNVEV (reference sequence). The trim removed 6 bases at V and 3 bases at J, leaving 7 bases unmatched. In DNA form, the CDR3 reads TGTGCCAGCAGCCGCGGACAGGGCCCCAATCAGCCCCAGCATTTT. This sequence encodes CASSRGQGPNQPQHF.

The chain uses TRBV13 and TRBJ2-2; D not resolved. The CDR3 covers 13 residues. The germline V and J ends were trimmed by 2 bases and 6 bases, with 7 bases remaining between them. The germline V gene encodes CDR1 PRHDT and CDR2 FYEKMQ (reference sequence). CDR3 sequence reads: CASSLRIPGELFF. The CDR3 region has the DNA TGTGCCAGCAGCTTACGGATTCCCGGGGAGCTGTTTTTT.

The chain is built from TRBV18 and TRBJ2-3; D unresolved. V lost 3 bases and J 3 bases, leaving 7 bases between the germline ends. Germline V CDR1 and CDR2: KGHSH, LQKENI. This CDR3 is 13 amino acids long. The CDR3 DNA reads as TGTGCCAGCTCACCGGTGCGTACAGATACGCAGTATTTT. Translation: CASSPVRTDTQYF.

The chain links TRBV5-4 to TRBJ2-6; unclear D gene. The CDR3 is 15 residues long. V lost 2 bases, J lost 1 base, and 7 bases lay in between. Germline values: CDR1 SGHNT, CDR2 YYREEE (reference sequence). CDR3 nucleotide sequence: TGTGCCAGCAGCTTCAGGTTGTCTGGGGCCAACGTCCTGACTTTC. Translating gives CASSFRLSGANVLTF.

The chain uses TRBV5-6 and TRBJ1-5; 7 positions agree with TRBD1. V was pared by 4 bases and J by 0 bases, with 10 bases of the junction left unmatched. This CDR3 contains 17 residues. Germline lookup yields CDR1 SGHDT and CDR2 YYEEEE. CDR3 residues: CASSNRQGSYSNQPQHF. CDR3 coding DNA: TGTGCCAGCAGCAATCGACAGGGATCGTATAGCAATCAGCCCCAGCATTTT.

The rearrangement uses TRBV4-1 and TRBJ2-6; D gene ambiguous. Germline CDR1 MGHRA, CDR2 YSYEKL. The CDR3 sequence is 16 residues long. V dropped 2 bases and J dropped 2 bases, with 10 bases sitting between them. The DNA for the CDR3 is TGCGCCAGCAGCCAATCCGGAATGGCTGGGGCCAACGTCCTGACTTTC. Translating gives CASSQSGMAGANVLTF.

The rearrangement joins TRBV4-1 to TRBJ1-5; TRBD1 might be the D (5 bases). The CDR3 extends over 16 amino acids. Trimming shortened V by 0 bases and J by 3 bases, and 12 bases separated the two germline ends. The germline CDR1 and CDR2 sequences are MGHRA and YSYEKL. The CDR3 DNA follows: TGCGCCAGCAGCCAAGATCGGGCAGGGTTCAATCAGCCCCAGCATTTT. Protein sequence: CASSQDRAGFNQPQHF.

This clone was observed a handful of times. The gene calls are TRBV27 and TRBJ1-3; 9 positions match TRBD1. Germline CDR1 is MNHEY and CDR2 is SMNVEV (reference sequence). V lost 6 bases, J lost 7 bases, and 10 bases stayed unmatched. This CDR3 spans 15 amino acids. As DNA, the CDR3 is TGTGCCAGCAGGACCTCGGGACAGGGTGGGAACACCATATATTTT. It translates to CASRTSGQGGNTIYF.

The chain carries TRBV28 and TRBJ2-5; 7 bases match TRBD2. Germline V lookup: CDR1 MDHEN, CDR2 SYDVKM. V was pared by 1 base and J by 7 bases, with 6 bases of the junction left unmatched. The CDR3 contains 14 residues. CDR3: CASSLFSGRGTQYF. The CDR3 nucleotides are TGTGCCAGCAGTTTATTTTCAGGGAGGGGGACCCAGTACTTC.

This chain uses TRBV19 with TRBJ2-7, with D perhaps matching TRBD1 (6 bases). The CDR3 loop spans 13 amino acids. Trimming cost V 4 bases and J 5 bases, with 12 bases left between them. Germline CDR1 LNHDA, CDR2 SQIVND (reference sequence). The CDR3 sequence: CASSNQGWDEQYF. The CDR3 DNA reads as TGTGCCAGTAGTAACCAGGGGTGGGACGAGCAGTACTTC.

V is TRBV28 and J is TRBJ2-7; 7 bases are shared with TRBD1. There are 16 residues in the CDR3. The germline V gene has CDR1 MDHEN and CDR2 SYDVKM. With 5 bases clipped from V and 0 bases from J, the junction kept 10 bases outside the gene matches. The CDR3 DNA is TGTGCCAGCAGTCCAACTTCAGGGGGAAGCTCCTACGAGCAGTACTTC. This translates into CASSPTSGGSSYEQYF.

The rearrangement links TRBV20-1 to TRBJ2-5; 7 bases are a match to TRBD1. Germline V gives CDR1 DFQATT, CDR2 SNEGSKA (reference sequence). The CDR3 sequence is 11 residues long. After removal of 7 bases from V and 5 bases from J, the junction contained 4 bases not matched to a gene. DNA of the CDR3: TGCAGTGGACAGGGCTTGGAGACCCAGTACTTC. Amino acid sequence: CSGQGLETQYF.

The chain employs TRBV11-1 and TRBJ2-3, with D tentatively TRBD1 (6 bases). V lost 2 bases, J lost 6 bases, and 15 bases lay in between. Per germline, CDR1 SGHAT and CDR2 FQDESV (reference sequence). The length of the CDR3 is 15 residues. The CDR3 spells CASSLSLGATDTQYF. The CDR3 DNA sequence: TGTGCCAGCAGCTTATCTCTGGGGGCGACCGATACGCAGTATTTT.

V gene TRBV15 combines with J gene TRBJ2-5, with 7 bases lining up with TRBD1. J gave up 2 bases and V 4 bases, and 7 bases lay outside the gene matches. The length of the CDR3 is 15 residues. Germline CDR1 is LNHNV and CDR2 is YYDKDF (reference sequence). The CDR3 sequence is CATSIVQGPQETQYF. In DNA form, the CDR3 reads TGTGCCACCAGCATCGTACAGGGGCCTCAAGAGACCCAGTACTTC.

The chain joins TRBV6-5 to TRBJ2-2; weak D call: TRBD2 (5 bases). This CDR3 is 14 amino acids long. Germline CDR1 MNHEY, CDR2 SVGAGI. Trimming cost V 5 bases and J 5 bases, with 12 bases left between them. The CDR3 is CASSEGQSTGELFF. The CDR3 DNA follows: TGTGCCAGCAGTGAGGGCCAGTCTACCGGGGAGCTGTTTTTT.

The V call is TRBV11-3, the J call TRBJ1-1, with 11 positions matching TRBD1. From germline, CDR1 is SGHNT and CDR2 YENEEA. Losses at the gene ends were 5 bases for V and 3 bases for J; bases not matched to a gene: 8. This CDR3 spans 16 amino acids. The CDR3 here is CASSLRTGGWDTEAFF. In DNA, the CDR3 is TGTGCCAGCAGCCTCCGGACAGGGGGCTGGGACACTGAAGCTTTCTTT. Full variable domain (rest looked up from reference TRBV11-3 and TRBJ1-1): EAGVVQSPRYKIIEKKQPVAFWCNPISGHNTLYWYLQNLGQGPELLIRYENEEAVDDSQLPKDRFSAERLKGVDSTLKIQPAELGDSAVYLCASSLRTGGWDTEAFFGQGTRLTVV.

This clone was counted a single time. V usage is TRBV6-1 and J usage is TRBJ2-7; tentatively, D is TRBD1 (5 bases). The CDR3 contains 13 residues. The V gene lost 6 bases and the J gene lost 6 bases, with 15 bases spanning the gap. Germline V lookup: CDR1 MNHNS, CDR2 SASEGT. The CDR3 coding sequence is TGTGCCAGCAGACTCAAAACCAGGGCCGAGCAGTACTTC. Translating gives CASRLKTRAEQYF.

The chain carries TRBV2 and TRBJ2-1; 10 bases are shared with TRBD1. This CDR3 spans 14 amino acids. Per the germline V gene, CDR1 is SNHLY and CDR2 is FYNNEI. Germline trimming cut 8 bases from V and 4 bases from J; bases unmatched to any gene: 5. The DNA of the CDR3 is TGTGCCAGCGGACGGGACAGGGGATACAATGAGCAGTTCTTC. As protein: CASGRDRGYNEQFF.

The chain uses TRBV18 and TRBJ1-2, with a tentative D call TRBD1 (5 bases). CDR3 length equals 17 residues. V was clipped by 4 bases and J by 10 bases, with 28 bases between them. Germline-derived CDR1 and CDR2 are KGHSH and LQKENI. CDR3 region: CASSQSRGPALGGDYTF. The CDR3, as DNA: TGTGCCAGCTCACAGAGTCGCGGTCCCGCATTGGGGGGGGACTACACCTTC.

The chain links TRBV7-9 to TRBJ2-5; D is perhaps TRBD2 (6 bases). The CDR3 spans 15 residues. Germline lookup yields CDR1 SEHNR and CDR2 FQNEAQ (reference sequence). The V gene lost 5 bases and the J gene lost 7 bases, with 20 bases spanning the gap. The CDR3, as DNA: TGTGCCAGCAGCCTTACCGGGAGCTCAGGCGGGACCCAGTACTTC. As protein: CASSLTGSSGGTQYF.